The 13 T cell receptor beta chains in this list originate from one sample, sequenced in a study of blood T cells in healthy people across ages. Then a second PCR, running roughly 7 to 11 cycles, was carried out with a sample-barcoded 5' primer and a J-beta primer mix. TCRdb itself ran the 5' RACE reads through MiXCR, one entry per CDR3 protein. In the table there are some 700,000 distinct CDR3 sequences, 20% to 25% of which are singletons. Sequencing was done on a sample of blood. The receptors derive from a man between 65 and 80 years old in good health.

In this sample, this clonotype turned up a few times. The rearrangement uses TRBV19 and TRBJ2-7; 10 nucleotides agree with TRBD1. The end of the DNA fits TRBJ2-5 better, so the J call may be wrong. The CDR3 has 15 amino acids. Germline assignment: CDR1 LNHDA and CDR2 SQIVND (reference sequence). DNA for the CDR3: TGTGCCAGTAGTTTCCGGGACAGGGGTCGGGAGACCCAGTACTTC. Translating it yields CASSFRDRGRETQYF.

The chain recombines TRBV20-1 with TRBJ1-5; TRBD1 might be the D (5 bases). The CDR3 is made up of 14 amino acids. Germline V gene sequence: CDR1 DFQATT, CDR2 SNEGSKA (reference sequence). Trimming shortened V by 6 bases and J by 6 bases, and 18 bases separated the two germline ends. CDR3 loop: CSAIRDQDFQPQHF. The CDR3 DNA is TGCAGTGCGATCCGGGACCAGGACTTTCAGCCCCAGCATTTT.

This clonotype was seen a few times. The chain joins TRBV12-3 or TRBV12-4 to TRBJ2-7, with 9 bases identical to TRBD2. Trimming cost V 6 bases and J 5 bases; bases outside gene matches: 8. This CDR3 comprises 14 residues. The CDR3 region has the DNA TGTGCCAGCAGAGACTACGGGACTAGCAACGAGCAGTACTTC. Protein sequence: CASRDYGTSNEQYF.

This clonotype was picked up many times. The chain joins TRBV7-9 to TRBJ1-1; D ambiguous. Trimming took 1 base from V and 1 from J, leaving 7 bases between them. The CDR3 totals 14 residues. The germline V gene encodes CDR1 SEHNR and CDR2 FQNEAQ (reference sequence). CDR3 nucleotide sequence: TGTGCCAGCAGCTTAGGAGGCGAGAACACTGAAGCTTTCTTT. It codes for CASSLGGENTEAFF. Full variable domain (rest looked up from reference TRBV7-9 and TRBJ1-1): DTGVSQNPRHKITKRGQNVTFRCDPISEHNRLYWYRQTLGQGPEFLTYFQNEAQLEKSRLLSDRFSAERPKGSFSTLEIQRTEQGDSAMYLCASSLGGENTEAFFGQGTRLTVV.

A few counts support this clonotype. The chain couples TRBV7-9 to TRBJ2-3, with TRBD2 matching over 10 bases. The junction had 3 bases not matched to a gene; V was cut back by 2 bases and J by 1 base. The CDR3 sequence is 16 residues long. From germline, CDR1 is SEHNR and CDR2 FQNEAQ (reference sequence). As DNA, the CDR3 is TGTGCCAGCAGCTTAACTAGCGGGGTTGGCACAGATACGCAGTATTTT. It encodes CASSLTSGVGTDTQYF.

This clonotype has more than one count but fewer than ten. CDR3 DNA: TGTGCCAGCAGTTCCAGGCAGTTAGAAGCTTTCTTT. Translated: CASSSRQLEAFF. The chain links TRBV28 to TRBJ1-1; the D is unclear. Looked up from germline, CDR1 is MDHEN and CDR2 is SYDVKM. The CDR3 contains 12 residues. Deletions cut 4 bases from V and 8 bases from J, with 11 bases between.

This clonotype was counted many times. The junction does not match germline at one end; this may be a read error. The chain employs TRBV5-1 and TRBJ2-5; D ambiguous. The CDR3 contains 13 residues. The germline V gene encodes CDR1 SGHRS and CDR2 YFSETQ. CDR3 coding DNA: TGTGCCAGCAGCTTAGTGGCCCAAGAGACCCAGTACTTC. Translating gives CASSLVAQETQYF. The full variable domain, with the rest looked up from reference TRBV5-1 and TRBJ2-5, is KAGVTQTPRYLIKTRGQQVTLSCSPISGHRSVSWYQQTPGQGLQFLFEYFSETQRNKGNFPGRFSGRQFSNSRSEMNVSTLELGDSALYLCASSLVAQETQYFGPGTRLLVL.

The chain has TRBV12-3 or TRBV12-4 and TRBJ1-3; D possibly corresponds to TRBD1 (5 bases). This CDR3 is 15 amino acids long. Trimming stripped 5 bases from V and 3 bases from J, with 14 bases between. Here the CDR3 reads CASSGRGYGGNTIYF. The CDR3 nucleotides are TGTGCCAGCAGTGGGAGGGGTTACGGTGGAAACACCATATATTTT.

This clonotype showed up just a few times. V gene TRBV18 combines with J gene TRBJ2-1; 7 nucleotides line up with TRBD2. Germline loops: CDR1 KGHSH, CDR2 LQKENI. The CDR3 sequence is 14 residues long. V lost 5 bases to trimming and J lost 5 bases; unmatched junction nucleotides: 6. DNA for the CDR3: TGTGCCAGCTCAGTAAGCGGGGCCCACAATGAGCAGTTCTTC. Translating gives CASSVSGAHNEQFF. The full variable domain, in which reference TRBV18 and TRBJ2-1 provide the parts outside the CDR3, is NAGVMQNPRHLVRRRGQEARLRCSPMKGHSHVYWYRQLPEEGLKFMVYLQKENIIDESGMPKERFSAEFPKEGPSILRIQQVVRGDSAAYFCASSVSGAHNEQFFGPGTRLTVL.

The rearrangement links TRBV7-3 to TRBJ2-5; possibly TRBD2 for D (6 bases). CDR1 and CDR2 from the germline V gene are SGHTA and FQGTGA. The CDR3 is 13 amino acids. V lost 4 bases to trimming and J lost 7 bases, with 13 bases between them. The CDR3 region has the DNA TGTGCCAGCAGCTCTACACTAGCTGGGACCCAGTACTTC. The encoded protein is CASSSTLAGTQYF.

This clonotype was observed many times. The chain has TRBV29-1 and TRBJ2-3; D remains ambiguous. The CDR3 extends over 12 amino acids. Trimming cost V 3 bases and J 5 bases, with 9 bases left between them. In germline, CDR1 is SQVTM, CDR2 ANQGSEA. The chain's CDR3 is CSVEYLQDTQYF. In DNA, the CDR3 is TGCAGCGTTGAGTACTTACAAGATACGCAGTATTTT.

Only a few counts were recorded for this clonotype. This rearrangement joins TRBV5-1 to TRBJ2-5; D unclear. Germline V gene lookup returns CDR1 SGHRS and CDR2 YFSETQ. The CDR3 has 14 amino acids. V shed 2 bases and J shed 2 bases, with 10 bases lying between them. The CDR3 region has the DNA TGCGCCAGCAGCTTCGACTCAGAACAAGAGACCCAGTACTTC. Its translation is CASSFDSEQETQYF.

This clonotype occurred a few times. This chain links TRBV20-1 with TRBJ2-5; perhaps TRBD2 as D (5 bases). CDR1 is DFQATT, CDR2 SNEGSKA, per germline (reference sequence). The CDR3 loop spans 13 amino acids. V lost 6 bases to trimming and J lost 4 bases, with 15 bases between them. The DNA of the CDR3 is TGCAGTGCCACTAGTGGGCAGGTAGAGACCCAGTACTTC. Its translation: CSATSGQVETQYF.